Listed below are T cell receptor beta chains from one sample, sequenced in a study of T cell responses to AZD1222 COVID-19 vaccine. The method was immunoSEQ multiplex PCR; TCRdb's version includes in-frame clones alone and lacks a portion of them. The table records approximately 190,000 clones, approximately 91% of them present only once. Source: peripheral blood, taken on day 0 of AZD1222 vaccination. The receptors were sampled from an adult in good health. The CDR3 runs from the conserved cysteine through the conserved F or W. D genes are given only for firm matches. Clone sizes are given selectively: once, few, many, or a class where the clone is expanded.

v_call	j_call	clone_size	d_call	cdr3_aa	cdr3_nt
TRBV7-9	TRBJ2-7	few	-	CASSLVGVYEQYF	TGTGCCAGCAGCTTAGTCGGGGTCTACGAGCAGTACTTC
TRBV18	TRBJ2-5	-	-	CASSATGQEGEETQYF	TGTGCCAGCTCAGCAACAGGTCAAGAGGGTGAAGAGACCCAGTACTTC
TRBV11-3	TRBJ2-1	-	-	CASSLGVREQFF	TGTGCCAGCAGCTTGGGGGTTCGCGAGCAGTTCTTC
TRBV9	TRBJ1-1	-	TRBD1	CASSMTGDEAFF	TGTGCCAGCAGCATGACAGGGGATGAAGCTTTCTTT
TRBV19	TRBJ2-1	-	-	CASSIGGAGAAMTGFEQFF	TGTGCCAGTAGTATTGGGGGTGCTGGGGCGGCCATGACGGGCTTTGAGCAGTTCTTC
TRBV9	TRBJ1-1	-	-	CASSITGRSTEAFF	TGTGCCAGCAGCATTACAGGGCGGAGCACTGAAGCTTTCTTT
TRBV7-8	TRBJ1-1	-	-	CASSGQGLGTEAFF	TGTGCCAGCAGCGGCCAGGGGCTGGGCACTGAAGCTTTCTTT
TRBV3-1/TRBV3-2	TRBJ1-1	-	-	CASSQDGAESEAFF	TGTGCCAGCAGCCAAGACGGTGCCGAGTCTGAAGCTTTCTTT
TRBV6-1	TRBJ2-1	-	TRBD2	CASSEARTRLAGGNEQFF	TGTGCCAGCAGTGAAGCGCGAACAAGGCTAGCGGGAGGCAATGAGCAGTTCTTC
TRBV7-2	TRBJ2-3	-	TRBD2	CASSLGLAGGTDTQYF	TGTGCCAGCAGCTTGGGACTAGCGGGAGGCACAGATACGCAGTATTTT
TRBV9	TRBJ1-6	-	-	CASSVSGPPMPLHF	TGTGCCAGCAGCGTCTCGGGCCCTCCGATGCCCCTCCACTTT
TRBV7-9	TRBJ2-5	few	TRBD2	CASSLRASAGVGETQYF	TGTGCCAGCAGCTTAAGAGCCTCGGCGGGAGTTGGGGAGACCCAGTACTTC
TRBV3-1/TRBV3-2	TRBJ2-2	-	-	CASSQEGRELFF	TGTGCCAGCAGCCAAGAGGGGAGGGAGCTGTTTTTT
TRBV15	TRBJ1-2	-	-	CATSSNRGAGYGYTF	TGTGCCACCAGCTCTAACCGGGGAGCCGGATATGGCTACACCTTC
TRBV7-9	TRBJ2-2	-	-	CASSLSVNLQGRAGELFF	TGTGCCAGCAGCTTATCCGTTAATCTTCAGGGGCGGGCCGGGGAGCTGTTTTTT
TRBV6-1	TRBJ1-5	-	TRBD1	CASSEIGQGAGSNQPQHF	TGTGCCAGCAGTGAAATAGGACAGGGGGCGGGGAGCAATCAGCCCCAGCATTTT
TRBV29-1	TRBJ2-4	-	TRBD2	CSAIGGIAKNIQYF	TGCAGCGCAATCGGGGGGATAGCCAAAAACATTCAGTACTTC
TRBV7-8	TRBJ1-5	-	-	CASSLGSPVRQPQHF	TGTGCCAGCAGCTTAGGGAGTCCGGTGCGTCAGCCCCAGCATTTT
TRBV28	TRBJ2-5	few	TRBD1	CASTSNRGLQETQYF	TGTGCCAGCACCTCCAACAGGGGGCTCCAAGAGACCCAGTACTTC
TRBV19	TRBJ1-5	-	TRBD1	CASSPQTGTQPQHF	TGTGCCAGTAGTCCCCAGACAGGGACCCAGCCCCAGCATTTT
TRBV6-5	TRBJ1-1	-	-	CASSSSMNTEAFF	TGTGCCAGCAGTTCATCAATGAACACTGAAGCTTTCTTT
TRBV5-5	TRBJ2-1	-	TRBD2	CASSRTSGRDNEQFF	TGTGCCAGCAGCCGGACTAGCGGGAGGGACAATGAGCAGTTCTTC
TRBV11-2	TRBJ2-7	-	-	CASSLVQTGTVPYEQYF	TGTGCCAGCAGCTTAGTTCAGACCGGAACAGTTCCCTACGAGCAGTACTTC
TRBV29-1	TRBJ1-1	-	-	CSVVGGGNTEAFF	TGCAGCGTTGTCGGGGGAGGTAACACTGAAGCTTTCTTT
TRBV3-1/TRBV3-2	TRBJ1-1	-	-	CASSQVVRENTEAFF	TGTGCCAGCAGCCAAGTGGTTAGAGAGAACACTGAAGCTTTCTTT
TRBV5-5	TRBJ2-1	-	-	CASSSGLHNEQFF	TGTGCCAGCAGCTCCGGACTACACAATGAGCAGTTCTTC
TRBV28	TRBJ2-7	once	TRBD2	CASLEGAGASYEQYF	TGTGCCAGCTTAGAAGGAGCGGGAGCCTCCTACGAGCAGTACTTC
TRBV6-6	TRBJ1-5	-	TRBD1	CASRAGGQPQHF	TGTGCCAGCAGGGCAGGGGGTCAGCCCCAGCATTTT
TRBV28	TRBJ1-2	-	TRBD1	CASRLQGAGGYTF	TGTGCCAGCAGGTTACAGGGGGCTGGAGGCTACACCTTC
TRBV5-5	TRBJ2-7	-	-	CASSLGFSYEQYF	TGTGCCAGCAGCTTGGGGTTCTCCTACGAGCAGTACTTC
TRBV12-5	TRBJ1-1	-	-	CASGLVRTGNFWDTEAFF	TGTGCTAGTGGTTTGGTGAGAACAGGGAATTTTTGGGACACTGAAGCTTTCTTT
TRBV7-9	TRBJ1-4	few	TRBD1	CASSLAPGGDEKLFF	TGTGCCAGCAGCTTAGCGCCAGGGGGGGATGAAAAACTGTTTTTT
TRBV28	TRBJ2-1	-	-	CASSQGRGRPNEQFF	TGTGCCAGCAGCCAAGGCAGGGGGAGGCCCAATGAGCAGTTCTTC
TRBV7-9	TRBJ1-2	-	TRBD1	CASREGKTGYGYTF	TGTGCCAGCAGGGAAGGGAAGACAGGGTATGGCTACACCTTC
TRBV4-3	TRBJ2-7	-	-	CASSQEDLRDEQYF	TGCGCCAGCAGCCAAGAGGACCTTAGGGACGAGCAGTACTTC
TRBV7-2	TRBJ2-7	-	TRBD2	CASSLGAGPRYEQYF	TGTGCCAGCAGCTTAGGAGCGGGACCTCGCTACGAGCAGTACTTC
TRBV5-6	TRBJ1-1	-	-	CASSWGTAMNTEAFF	TGTGCCAGCAGCTGGGGGACCGCTATGAACACTGAAGCTTTCTTT
TRBV14	TRBJ1-5	-	-	CASSSPGQPQHF	TGTGCCAGCAGCTCGCCGGGTCAGCCCCAGCATTTT
TRBV28	TRBJ1-5	-	-	CASSSSEGLSNQPQHF	TGTGCCAGCAGTTCGTCGGAGGGCCTATCCAATCAGCCCCAGCATTTT
TRBV6-6	TRBJ1-2	-	-	CASSYSADNYGYTF	TGTGCCAGCAGTTACTCGGCAGATAACTATGGCTACACCTTC
TRBV19	TRBJ2-1	-	-	CASSIGEDYNEQFF	TGTGCCAGTAGTATAGGTGAAGATTACAATGAGCAGTTCTTC
TRBV9	TRBJ2-1	-	-	CASSVFSENYNEQFF	TGTGCCAGCAGCGTCTTCAGCGAGAACTACAATGAGCAGTTCTTC
TRBV25-1	TRBJ2-7	few	TRBD1	CASRVTGGYEQYF	TGTGCCAGCAGAGTGACAGGGGGCTACGAGCAGTACTTC
TRBV7-2	TRBJ1-4	-	-	CASSQNRGVGAEKLFF	TGTGCCAGCAGCCAAAACCGGGGCGTCGGTGCCGAAAAACTGTTTTTT
TRBV20-1	TRBJ2-1	-	-	CSARQDNEQFF	TGCAGTGCTAGGCAGGACAATGAGCAGTTCTTC
TRBV7-3	TRBJ1-5	-	TRBD1	CASSSGTGGRPQHF	TGTGCCAGCAGCTCGGGGACAGGGGGCAGGCCCCAGCATTTT
TRBV6-5	TRBJ1-2	-	-	CASIYKDSLRGGYTF	TGTGCCAGCATATATAAAGACAGCCTTAGGGGAGGCTACACCTTC
TRBV6-5	TRBJ1-2	-	TRBD1	CASHRQGPNYGYTF	TGTGCCAGCCATCGACAGGGCCCCAACTATGGCTACACCTTC
TRBV15	TRBJ2-1	-	-	CATSREVHRGEQFF	TGTGCCACCAGCAGAGAGGTCCACCGGGGTGAGCAGTTCTTC
TRBV2	TRBJ2-5	-	TRBD2	CASQSTGLAGVSETQYF	TGTGCCAGCCAATCTACGGGACTAGCGGGAGTTTCGGAGACCCAGTACTTC
TRBV7-9	TRBJ1-1	many	TRBD1	CASSLTGDTEAFF	TGTGCCAGCAGCTTAACAGGGGACACTGAAGCTTTCTTT
TRBV15	TRBJ2-2	-	-	CATSRDRRVTLSTGELFF	TGTGCCACCAGCAGAGATAGGAGGGTAACCCTGTCCACCGGGGAGCTGTTTTTT
TRBV14	TRBJ2-3	-	-	CASSQEPTGVDTQYF	TGTGCCAGCAGCCAAGAGCCTACGGGCGTGGATACGCAGTATTTT
TRBV20-1	TRBJ2-1	-	-	CSASEPGFNEQFF	TGCAGTGCTAGTGAGCCGGGCTTCAATGAGCAGTTCTTC